This T cell receptor beta chain was recovered during a study of T cell responses to AZD1222 COVID-19 vaccine. The CDR3 extends over 15 amino acids. With 5 bases clipped from V and 4 bases from J, the junction kept 6 bases outside the gene matches. Germline CDR1 reads SNHLY; CDR2 reads FYNNEI. Concerning this clone: As yet, its antigen is unknown.

The repertoire was sequenced with immunoSEQ multiplex PCR; TCRdb's copy has only in-frame clones and lacks some. The sample includes 130,000 or so clones, approximately 95% of them seen just once. Study-level findings and limits: No day 14 peak samples; only post-peak repertoires were characterized. Spike-specific TCR breadth and depth went up after people got two AZD1222 doses. Reports say nearly half of spike-specific TCRs go after unmutated variant regions. CD4 TCRs covered the whole spike, strongest at regions 160-218 and 743-854.

The V and J genes are TRBV2 and TRBJ1-5; TRBD1 agrees at 9 bases. The sequences come from peripheral blood, collected on day 0 of MenACWY control vaccination. This TCR came from an adult in good health. The CDR3 spells CASSLDRGNNQPQHF. CDR3 bases: TGTGCCAGCAGTCTGGACAGGGGCAATAATCAGCCCCAGCATTTT.